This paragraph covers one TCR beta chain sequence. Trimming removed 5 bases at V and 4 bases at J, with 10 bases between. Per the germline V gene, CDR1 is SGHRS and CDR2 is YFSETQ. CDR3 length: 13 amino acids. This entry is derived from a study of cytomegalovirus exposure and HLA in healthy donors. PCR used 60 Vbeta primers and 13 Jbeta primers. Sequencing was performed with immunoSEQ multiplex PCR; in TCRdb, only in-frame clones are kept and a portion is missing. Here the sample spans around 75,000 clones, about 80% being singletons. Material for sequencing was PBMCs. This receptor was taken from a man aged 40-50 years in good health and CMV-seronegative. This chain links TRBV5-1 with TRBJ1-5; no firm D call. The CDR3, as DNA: TGCGCCAGCAGGGTGGGAGAGAATCAGCCCCAGCATTTT. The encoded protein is CASRVGENQPQHF.